The TCR beta chain under discussion was sequenced for a study of human T cells and chemical hapten exposure. This clonotype has at least ten counts. Antigen: not known. Described time point: pre-sensitization, week 0. Documented treatment: therapeutic diphenylcyclopropenone sensitization with weekly scalp DPC. Only after blood had been drawn was each patch test applied. Regarding the study as a whole: PT1 expanded TCR counts and patch test score were linked, and their correlation was positive.

One entry per CDR3 protein results from TCRdb running MiXCR on the RACE reads. Of about 51,000 distinct CDR3 sequences listed, roughly 9.9% are singletons. This sequence was found in a woman aged 40 to 50 with alopecia areata. Some clones in this sample may be carry-over from other donors' samples. The sequences come from whole blood, collected in connection with sensitization to the hapten diphenylcyclopropenone (DPC).

In DNA, the CDR3 is TGCAGTGCTAGAACCGGGGTAGATAAGCCCCAGCATTTT. This gives the protein CSARTGVDKPQHF. This chain uses TRBV20-1 with TRBJ1-5, with D hard to call. This CDR3 has 13 residues. From germline, CDR1 is DFQATT and CDR2 SNEGSKA (reference sequence). Trimming removed 2 bases at V and 8 bases at J, with 13 bases between.